The clone carrying this T cell receptor beta chain was recorded many times. As yet, its antigen is unknown. Amplified TCR beta CDR3 regions were obtained using RNA transcripts as template. The authors performed first-round RT-PCR with HTBI primers and then a second-round multiplex PCR. TCRdb redid the calling of the multiplex PCR reads with MiXCR, one entry per CDR3 protein. This table has under 350,000 distinct CDR3 sequences, roughly a sixth appearing once. This specimen belongs to a study of Graves' ophthalmopathy and Graves' hyperthyroidism. About the study: Peripheral blood was gathered at first diagnosis, ahead of any treatment whatsoever. Whole-study findings and limits: In predicting ophthalmopathy progression, the model reached roughly 69% sensitivity and around 72% specificity. Blood also harbored most expanded thyroid clonotypes above 0.001 frequency.

Excluded: other autoimmune disease, uncontrolled infection, pregnancy or lactation. Per the germline V gene, CDR1 is SGHRS and CDR2 is YFSETQ. Unmatched junction bases numbered 6, after V lost 6 bases and J lost 2 bases. The CDR3 consists of 14 residues. Sequencing was done on a sample of peripheral blood. This rearrangement joins TRBV5-1 to TRBJ2-7, with 9 bases matching TRBD1. The TCR originated in an adult man with Graves' ophthalmopathy. CDR3 sequence: CASKLGQGTYEQYF. The CDR3 DNA follows: TGCGCCAGCAAGCTGGGACAGGGAACCTACGAGCAGTACTTC.